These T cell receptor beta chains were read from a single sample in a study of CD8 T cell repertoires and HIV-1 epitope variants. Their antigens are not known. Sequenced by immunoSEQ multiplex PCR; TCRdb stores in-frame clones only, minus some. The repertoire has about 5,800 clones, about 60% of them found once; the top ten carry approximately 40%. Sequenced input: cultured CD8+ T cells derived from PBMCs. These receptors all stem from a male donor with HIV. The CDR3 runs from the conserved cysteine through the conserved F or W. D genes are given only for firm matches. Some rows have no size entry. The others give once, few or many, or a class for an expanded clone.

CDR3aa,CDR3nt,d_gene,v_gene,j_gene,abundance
CAISDPGGRADTQYF,TGTGCCATCAGTGACCCGGGGGGTAGGGCAGATACGCAGTATTTT,TRBD2,TRBV10-3,TRBJ2-3,few
CASRPEAMNTEAFF,TGTGCCAGCCGCCCCGAGGCCATGAACACTGAAGCTTTCTTT,-,TRBV19,TRBJ1-1,-
CASSADWQGYGYTF,TGTGCCAGCAGTGCGGATTGGCAGGGCTATGGCTACACCTTC,-,TRBV2,TRBJ1-2,-
CASSLGLAGGTDTQYF,TGTGCCAGCAGCTTAGGGCTAGCGGGAGGAACAGATACGCAGTATTTT,TRBD2,TRBV11-2,TRBJ2-3,once
CASSRDRQETQYF,TGTGCCAGCAGCAGGGACAGGCAAGAGACCCAGTACTTC,TRBD1,TRBV11-1,TRBJ2-5,once
CASSKAPGEVPNGYTF,TGTGCCAGCAGCAAAGCCCCGGGTGAAGTTCCGAATGGCTACACCTTC,-,TRBV21-1,TRBJ1-2,-
CASSPGGGDSTEAFF,TGTGCCAGCAGCCCGGGGGGAGGGGACTCCACTGAAGCTTTCTTT,-,TRBV5-6,TRBJ1-1,-
CAISESFEGGEQYF,TGTGCCATCAGTGAGTCGTTTGAGGGTGGCGAGCAGTACTTC,-,TRBV10-3,TRBJ2-7,-
CASSEAGQGAWEQYF,TGTGCCAGCAGTGAAGCTGGACAGGGGGCGTGGGAGCAGTACTTC,TRBD1,TRBV2,TRBJ2-7,-
CAWSAPGQGLGGELFF,TGTGCCTGGAGTGCCCCGGGACAGGGCTTGGGCGGGGAGCTGTTTTTT,TRBD1,TRBV30,TRBJ2-2,-
CASSQDLGSYEQYF,TGTGCCAGCAGCCAAGATCTTGGAAGCTACGAGCAGTACTTC,-,TRBV4-2,TRBJ2-7,few
CASSFVLGGDTEAFF,TGTGCCAGCAGTTTCGTTCTGGGGGGGGACACTGAAGCTTTCTTT,-,TRBV28,TRBJ1-1,-
CASSWTYEQYF,TGCGCCAGCAGCTGGACCTACGAGCAGTACTTC,-,TRBV5-1,TRBJ2-7,-
CSVRQLAGVGNEQFF,TGCAGCGTTCGTCAACTAGCGGGAGTGGGCAATGAGCAGTTCTTC,TRBD2,TRBV29-1,TRBJ2-1,-
CASSLTGLGGDQPQHF,TGCGCCAGCAGCTTGACAGGGCTTGGTGGCGATCAGCCCCAGCATTTT,-,TRBV5-1,TRBJ1-5,-
CASGPGQVIYSNQPQHF,TGTGCTAGTGGTCCGGGACAGGTAATTTATAGCAATCAGCCCCAGCATTTT,TRBD1,TRBV12-5,TRBJ1-5,-
CASSARDSATDTQYF,TGTGCCAGCAGCGCTCGGGACTCGGCGACAGATACGCAGTATTTT,-,TRBV7-9,TRBJ2-3,few
CASSPSSDKSYEQYF,TGTGCCAGCTCACCATCGTCGGATAAGTCCTACGAGCAGTACTTC,-,TRBV18,TRBJ2-7,-
CASSVEAGALTDTQYF,TGTGCCAGCAGCGTAGAAGCGGGGGCCCTCACAGATACGCAGTATTTT,TRBD2,TRBV9,TRBJ2-3,-
CSVEVGFSGNTIYF,TGCAGCGTTGAAGTTGGATTCTCTGGAAACACCATATATTTT,-,TRBV29-1,TRBJ1-3,-
CASSIDVTGTMNTEAFF,TGTGCCAGTAGTATAGACGTTACCGGGACAATGAACACTGAAGCTTTCTTT,-,TRBV19,TRBJ1-1,once
CASSSLAGGLSYEQYF,TGTGCCAGCAGTTCCCTAGCGGGAGGGCTCTCCTACGAGCAGTACTTC,TRBD2,TRBV28,TRBJ2-7,few
CASSSGQGIFPGELFF,TGTGCCAGCAGCTCTGGGCAGGGGATCTTTCCCGGGGAGCTGTTTTTT,-,TRBV5-6,TRBJ2-2,-
CASSLTGSFTYEQYF,TGTGCCAGCAGCCTGACAGGGTCATTTACCTACGAGCAGTACTTC,TRBD1,TRBV6-5,TRBJ2-7,few
CASTEDGSYNEQFF,TGCGCCAGCACGGAAGATGGCTCCTACAATGAGCAGTTCTTC,-,TRBV10-2,TRBJ2-1,-
CASSYKWGLKLFF,TGTGCCAGCAGTTACAAATGGGGACTAAAACTGTTTTTT,-,TRBV6-6,TRBJ1-4,-
CASSQWRGPDTEAFF,TGTGCCAGCAGCCAATGGAGGGGGCCGGACACTGAAGCTTTCTTT,TRBD1,TRBV7-9,TRBJ1-1,-
CASGQYEQYF,TGTGCCAGCGGTCAGTACGAGCAGTACTTC,-,TRBV28,TRBJ2-7,-